Listed below are T cell receptor beta chains from one sample, sequenced in a study of CXCR3-negative and CXCR3-positive naive CD8 T cells. TCRdb re-called the 5' RACE reads; every CDR3 protein appears as one record, without DNA. This sample's table reports about 28,000 distinct CDR3 sequences. What was sequenced was memory CD8+ T cells from blood. These receptors all stem from a human donor in good health. Some clones in this sample may be carry-over from other donors' samples. CDR3s include the opening cysteine and the closing phenylalanine or tryptophan. Clone size, where shown, is once, few, many, or a class for clones that have expanded.

j_call v_call clone_size cdr3_length cdr3_aa
TRBJ2-3 TRBV3-1 - 16 CASSPRTSPSTDTQYF
TRBJ1-4 TRBV3-2 - 16 CASSPSRRLTNEKLFF
TRBJ2-3 TRBV20-1 - 12 CSATERSDTQYF
TRBJ2-1 TRBV2 - 20 CASSDSVGQGILHSYNEQFF
TRBJ2-5 TRBV3-1 - 14 CASSPRDKQETQYF
TRBJ2-3 TRBV12-3/TRBV12-4 - 15 CASRAGTLSTDTQYF
TRBJ2-1 TRBV21-1 - 15 CASSPERGSYNEQFF
TRBJ1-2 TRBV7-3 - 19 CASSPTSEPGKQHQYGYTF
TRBJ2-1 TRBV24-1 - 14 CATSDLEPGSEQFF
TRBJ1-1 TRBV4-1 - 15 CASSQERQLNTEAFF
TRBJ2-7 TRBV4-3 medium-sized 15 CASSQDRQPTYEQYF
TRBJ2-7 TRBV29-1 medium-sized 13 CSVLGQGRYEQYF
TRBJ2-1 TRBV6-5 - 15 CASSRSGGAYNEQFF
TRBJ1-1 TRBV6-5 - 13 CASSYMGGTEAFF
TRBJ2-7 TRBV7-9 - 13 CASSLGETYEQYF
TRBJ2-3 TRBV6-2/TRBV6-3 - 14 CATSSGTGADTQYF
TRBJ2-1 TRBV10-2 - 16 CASSEQSGGAYNEQFF
TRBJ2-1 TRBV19 - 14 CASSPLGTVDEQFF
TRBJ2-1 TRBV10-2 - 11 CATTGGHEQFF
TRBJ2-1 TRBV29-1 - 13 CSVLGYSYNEQFF
TRBJ2-1 TRBV30 - 15 CACSTRLAGEVEQFF
TRBJ2-5 TRBV7-7 - 15 CASSDLLRGYETQYF
TRBJ2-1 TRBV12-3/TRBV12-4 - 12 CASSLGGGEQFF
TRBJ2-1 TRBV20-1 - 16 CSAKGLAGGDYNEQFF
TRBJ1-6 TRBV20-1 - 15 CSARVGVGGSSPLHF
TRBJ2-1 TRBV12-3/TRBV12-4 - 13 CASGFSSYNEQFF
TRBJ2-4 TRBV6-2/TRBV6-3 - 11 CASSPSDIQYF
TRBJ2-3 TRBV7-2 - 17 CASSLVASGGDTDTQYF
TRBJ2-1 TRBV29-1 - 15 CSVELQKSSYNEQFF
TRBJ2-3 TRBV4-3 - 15 CASSRGTGLTDTQYF
TRBJ2-1 TRBV6-1 - 15 CASSERSSGYNEQFF
TRBJ2-7 TRBV12-3/TRBV12-4 - 12 CASTDRAREQYF
TRBJ2-2 TRBV12-3/TRBV12-4 - 13 CASSDLGPGELFF
TRBJ2-1 TRBV6-2/TRBV6-3 - 13 CASRHALYDEQFF
TRBJ1-1 TRBV6-2/TRBV6-3 - 12 CASSFPGTEAFF
TRBJ2-7 TRBV29-1 - 13 CSVIRREGSEQYF